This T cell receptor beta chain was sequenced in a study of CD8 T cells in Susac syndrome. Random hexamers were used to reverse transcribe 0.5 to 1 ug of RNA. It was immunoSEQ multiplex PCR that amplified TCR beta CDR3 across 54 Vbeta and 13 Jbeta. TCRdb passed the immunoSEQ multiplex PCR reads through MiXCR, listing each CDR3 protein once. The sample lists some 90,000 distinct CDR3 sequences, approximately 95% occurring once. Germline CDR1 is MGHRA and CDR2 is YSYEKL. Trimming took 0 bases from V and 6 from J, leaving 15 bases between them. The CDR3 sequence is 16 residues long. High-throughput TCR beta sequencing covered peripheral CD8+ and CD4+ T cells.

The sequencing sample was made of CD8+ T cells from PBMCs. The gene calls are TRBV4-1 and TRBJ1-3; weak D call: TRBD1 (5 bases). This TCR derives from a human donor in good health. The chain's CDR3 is CASSQEGGGTLNTIYF. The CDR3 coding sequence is TGCGCCAGCAGCCAAGAGGGTGGAGGGACCTTAAACACCATATATTTT.